Listed here are 3 T cell receptor beta chains from one sample, sequenced in a study of beta chain features in type 1 diabetes. Regarding the study as a whole: TCRB CDR3s were moderately but significantly shorter in Type 1 diabetes patients in all four CD4+ subsets.

Their target antigens are unknown. The investigators reverse transcribed all of the isolated RNA, so they sequenced expressed TCRB transcripts. Some clones are missing from TCRdb's copy, which holds only in-frame ones; the method was immunoSEQ multiplex PCR. This sample has nearly 350,000 clones, with around 9% found just once. The sequenced sample consisted of central memory CD4+ T cells from blood. The receptors were gathered from a man between 25 and 39 years old with type 1 diabetes.

This clone was recorded a few times. V gene TRBV2 combines with J gene TRBJ2-3, with D hard to call. CDR1 is SNHLY and CDR2 is FYNNEI in the germline V gene. The CDR3 has 14 residues. Deletions cut 6 bases from V and 0 bases from J, with 10 bases between. The CDR3 DNA reads TGTGCCAGCAGGTCCAGGAGAAGCACAGATACGCAGTATTTT. As protein: CASRSRRSTDTQYF.

This clone was seen a handful of times. This chain joins TRBV30 and TRBJ1-1, with 7 bases fitting TRBD1. Trimming removed 1 base from V and 5 bases from J; junction bases left unmatched: 4. The germline V gene encodes CDR1 GTSNPN and CDR2 SVGIG (reference sequence). This CDR3 spans 13 amino acids. CDR3 bases: TGTGCCTGGAGTGGGGGCAGGGGGACTGAAGCTTTCTTT. Translated, it gives CAWSGGRGTEAFF.

This chain uses TRBV5-1 with TRBJ2-1, with TRBD1 identical over 8 bases. Germline values: CDR1 SGHRS, CDR2 YFSETQ. The ends lost 5 bases at V and 4 bases at J; junction bases unmatched: 8. This CDR3 spans 15 amino acids. CDR3 in DNA: TGCGCCAGCAGTTCCGGACAGGGCCTTTACAATGAGCAGTTCTTC. The encoded protein is CASSSGQGLYNEQFF.